The 5 T cell receptor beta chains in this list originate from one sample, sequenced in a study of blood T cell repertoires in COVID-19. Generated by immunoSEQ multiplex PCR, the TCRdb table keeps only in-frame clones and is missing some. In the table there are 25,000 to 30,000 clones, 89% of which are singletons. The sequenced sample consisted of peripheral blood. These receptors were taken from a human donor in a cohort sampled during active COVID-19.

V and J are TRBV27 and TRBJ2-5, with 7 bases lining up with TRBD1. Germline-derived CDR1 and CDR2 are MNHEY and SMNVEV (reference sequence). CDR3 length equals 16 residues. The V segment lost 5 bases and the J segment 0 bases; nucleotides outside the gene matches: 9. The CDR3 loop reads CASSTKGTVYQETQYF. Written as DNA, the CDR3 is TGTGCCAGCAGTACAAAGGGGACAGTGTACCAAGAGACCCAGTACTTC.

This chain links TRBV5-4 with TRBJ2-5; TRBD2 might be the D (5 bases). Germline V gene lookup returns CDR1 SGHNT and CDR2 YYREEE (reference sequence). The V end was cut by 6 bases, the J end by 2 bases, with 14 bases between. The length of the CDR3 is 14 residues. The CDR3 loop reads CASTKAARQETQYF. The CDR3, as DNA: TGTGCCAGCACCAAAGCGGCCAGACAAGAGACCCAGTACTTC.

This clone was found once. This chain connects TRBV7-9 to TRBJ2-1; 7 bases fit TRBD1. The germline gives CDR1 SEHNR, CDR2 FQNEAQ (reference sequence). The CDR3 covers 16 residues. V dropped 4 bases and J dropped 1; count of bases not matched to a gene: 7. CDR3 coding DNA: TGTGCCAGCAGCTCGCGACAGGGTAGGTCCTACAATGAGCAGTTCTTC. It encodes CASSSRQGRSYNEQFF.

This rearrangement joins TRBV2 to TRBJ1-2, with TRBD1 matching 7 bases. The CDR3 runs to 12 residues. CDR1 and CDR2 (germline): SNHLY, FYNNEI. The V and J ends lost 9 bases and 8 bases, in that order; junction bases with no gene match: 9. The CDR3 DNA reads TGTGCCAGGACGAGGGGGCCGGGAGGCTACACCTTC. Translating gives CARTRGPGGYTF.

The chain has TRBV2 and TRBJ2-2, with D perhaps TRBD2 (6 bases). This CDR3 comprises 14 residues. Germline-derived CDR1 and CDR2 are SNHLY and FYNNEI. Between the trimmed V and J ends, which lost 7 bases and 3 bases, there was a span of 12 bases. The CDR3 spells CASMRGGHTGELFF. In nucleotides, the CDR3 is TGTGCCAGCATGCGGGGCGGACACACCGGGGAGCTGTTTTTT.